The source of this T cell receptor (beta chain) is a study of T cell responses to AZD1222 COVID-19 vaccine. Germline CDR1 PRHDT, CDR2 FYEKMQ (reference sequence). This CDR3 has 15 amino acids. After removal of 5 bases from V and 5 bases from J, the junction contained 6 bases not matched to a gene. Findings and limits, study-wide: Just a handful of AZD1222 recipients tested seropositive at baseline. Donors were largely white British and mainly female; clonal diversity was possibly underestimated.

In the case of this clone: The antigen is undetermined.

This table comes from immunoSEQ multiplex PCR, and its TCRdb copy is limited to in-frame clones, with some not included. The sample includes about 140,000 clones, approximately 90% seen only once; the top ten take about 4.1%. The TCR was taken from an adult who received the AZD1222 COVID-19 vaccine. Source: peripheral blood, taken 28 days after the second AZD1222 dose. J is TRBJ2-1 and V is TRBV13; TRBD2 aligns across 10 bases. Written as DNA, the CDR3 is TGTGCCAGCAGCGCCTTTAGCGGGGGGAACAATGAGCAGTTCTTC. Translated, it gives CASSAFSGGNNEQFF.